The following is a T cell receptor (beta chain) sequence with its context. The data were obtained in a study of neoadjuvant anti-PD-1 for oral cavity cancer. TCRdb keeps only in-frame clones here, not all; method: immunoSEQ multiplex PCR. Among fewer than 15,000 clones listed, roughly 67% were seen once. Regarding time point: after neoadjuvant nivolumab, at surgical resection. J gave up 1 base and V 11 bases, and 8 bases lay outside the gene matches. The CDR3 is 14 residues long. Germline V gene sequence: CDR1 MNHNS, CDR2 SASEGT. The clonotype originates from a person aged 35-80 years with oral cavity squamous cell carcinoma. The gene calls are TRBV6-1 and TRBJ1-1, with 9 bases fitting TRBD1. Sequences were derived from PBMCs, sampled after nivolumab (anti-PD-1) treatment. CDR3 region: CAGDTGGANTEAFF. The CDR3 DNA sequence: TGTGCCGGAGACACAGGGGGCGCGAACACTGAAGCTTTCTTT.